These T cell receptor beta chains were read from a single sample in a study of blood T cell repertoires in COVID-19. The protocol was immunoSEQ multiplex PCR, while the TCRdb copy is restricted to in-frame clones and leaves out a portion. Among about 87,000 clones, over 70% were seen once, and the ten largest hold approximately 4%. Sequences were obtained from peripheral blood. The origin of the receptors is a woman aged 45-65 years with acute or convalescent COVID-19. CDR3s include the opening cysteine and the closing phenylalanine or tryptophan. The D gene is left open where the match is weak. Rows give clone size only sometimes, using once, few, many, or a class for an expanded clone.

J gene: TRBJ2-3; clone size: -; D gene: -; V gene: TRBV3-1/TRBV3-2; CDR3 protein: CASSLTEGEDTQYF; CDR3 DNA: TGTGCCAGCAGCCTTACAGAGGGAGAGGATACGCAGTATTTT
J gene: TRBJ2-7; clone size: -; D gene: -; V gene: TRBV2; CDR3 protein: CASSLDTISYEQYF; CDR3 DNA: TGTGCCAGCAGTTTAGACACAATATCCTACGAGCAGTACTTC
J gene: TRBJ2-3; clone size: -; D gene: -; V gene: TRBV2; CDR3 protein: CASSDRITTDTQYF; CDR3 DNA: TGTGCCAGCAGTGATAGAATAACCACAGATACGCAGTATTTT
J gene: TRBJ2-1; clone size: -; D gene: TRBD2; V gene: TRBV20-1; CDR3 protein: CSASGGTSVGEQFF; CDR3 DNA: TGCAGTGCTAGTGGCGGGACTAGCGTTGGTGAGCAGTTCTTC
J gene: TRBJ2-7; clone size: -; D gene: -; V gene: TRBV6-1; CDR3 protein: CASSEGTSRIYEQYF; CDR3 DNA: TGTGCCAGCAGTGAAGGGACTTCTCGAATTTACGAGCAGTACTTC
J gene: TRBJ1-4; clone size: -; D gene: -; V gene: TRBV4-2; CDR3 protein: CASSQAQVNEKLFF; CDR3 DNA: TGTGCCAGCAGCCAAGCACAGGTTAATGAAAAACTGTTTTTT
J gene: TRBJ1-6; clone size: -; D gene: -; V gene: TRBV7-9; CDR3 protein: CASSSQGGGNSPLHF; CDR3 DNA: TGTGCCAGCAGCTCGCAGGGAGGCGGCAATTCACCCCTCCACTTT
J gene: TRBJ2-2; clone size: -; D gene: -; V gene: TRBV5-6; CDR3 protein: CASSLRRDTGELFF; CDR3 DNA: TGTGCCAGCAGCTTGAGGCGGGATACCGGGGAGCTGTTTTTT
J gene: TRBJ2-1; clone size: -; D gene: TRBD2; V gene: TRBV3-1/TRBV3-2; CDR3 protein: CASSPSGGPYNEQFF; CDR3 DNA: TGTGCCAGCAGCCCCAGCGGGGGCCCTTACAATGAGCAGTTCTTC
J gene: TRBJ1-3; clone size: -; D gene: -; V gene: TRBV4-2; CDR3 protein: CASSQDVAGAGNTIYF; CDR3 DNA: TGTGCCAGCAGCCAAGATGTTGCGGGGGCCGGAAACACCATATATTTT
J gene: TRBJ1-2; clone size: medium-sized; D gene: -; V gene: TRBV2; CDR3 protein: CASTADRLYGYTF; CDR3 DNA: TGTGCCAGCACGGCTGACAGACTCTATGGCTACACCTTC
J gene: TRBJ2-2; clone size: -; D gene: TRBD2; V gene: TRBV19; CDR3 protein: CASFGTSIKSPGELFF; CDR3 DNA: TGTGCCAGTTTTGGGACTAGCATTAAGAGCCCCGGGGAGCTGTTTTTT
J gene: TRBJ2-3; clone size: -; D gene: -; V gene: TRBV15; CDR3 protein: CATKKQQSTDTQYF; CDR3 DNA: TGTGCCACCAAAAAACAGCAGAGCACAGATACGCAGTATTTT
J gene: TRBJ1-1; clone size: -; D gene: -; V gene: TRBV30; CDR3 protein: CAWRGLGREGFF; CDR3 DNA: TGTGCCTGGAGGGGGTTGGGCAGGGAGGGTTTCTTT
J gene: TRBJ2-3; clone size: -; D gene: TRBD1; V gene: TRBV28; CDR3 protein: CASNPNGQGYEQYF; CDR3 DNA: TGTGCCAGCAACCCCAACGGACAGGGGTATGAGCAGTATTTT
J gene: TRBJ1-1; clone size: -; D gene: -; V gene: TRBV4-2; CDR3 protein: CASSQTDSRVAEAFF; CDR3 DNA: TGTGCCAGCAGCCAGACCGATTCCAGGGTTGCTGAAGCTTTCTTT
J gene: TRBJ2-7; clone size: -; D gene: TRBD2; V gene: TRBV10-3; CDR3 protein: CAISESVGGVYEQYF; CDR3 DNA: TGTGCCATCAGTGAGTCGGTTGGGGGGGTCTACGAGCAGTACTTC
J gene: TRBJ2-3; clone size: -; D gene: TRBD2; V gene: TRBV10-3; CDR3 protein: CAISDGGTSGGGTDTQYF; CDR3 DNA: TGTGCCATCAGTGACGGAGGGACTAGCGGGGGAGGGACAGATACGCAGTATTTT